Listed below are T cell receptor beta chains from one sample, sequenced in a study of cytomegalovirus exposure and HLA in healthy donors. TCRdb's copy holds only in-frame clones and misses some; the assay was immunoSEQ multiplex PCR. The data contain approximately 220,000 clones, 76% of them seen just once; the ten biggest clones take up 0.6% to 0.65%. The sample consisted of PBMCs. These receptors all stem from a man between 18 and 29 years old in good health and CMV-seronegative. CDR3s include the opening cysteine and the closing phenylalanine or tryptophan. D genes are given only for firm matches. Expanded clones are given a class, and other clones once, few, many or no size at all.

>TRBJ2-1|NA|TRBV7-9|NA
CASSLAPGEGYNEQFF
TGTGCCAGCAGCTTAGCACCAGGGGAAGGCTACAATGAGCAGTTCTTC
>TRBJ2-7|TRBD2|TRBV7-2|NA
CASSLLASGGYEQYF
TGTGCCAGCAGCTTACTCGCTAGCGGGGGTTACGAGCAGTACTTC
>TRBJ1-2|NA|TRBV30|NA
CAGSPSGAYGYTF
TGTGCCGGGTCCCCCTCAGGGGCCTATGGCTACACCTTC
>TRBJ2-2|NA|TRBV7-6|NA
CASSPTIQGRTGELFF
TGTGCCAGCAGCCCCACTATCCAGGGAAGGACCGGGGAGCTGTTTTTT
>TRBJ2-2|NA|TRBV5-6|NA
CASSLGGEVVPGELFF
TGTGCCAGCAGCTTGGGCGGGGAGGTGGTACCCGGGGAGCTGTTTTTT
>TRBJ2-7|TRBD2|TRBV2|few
CASSIETSDEQYF
TGTGCCAGCAGTATCGAGACTAGCGACGAGCAGTACTTC
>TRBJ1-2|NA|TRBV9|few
CASSVASQSSYGYTF
TGTGCCAGCAGCGTAGCTTCTCAGTCCTCCTATGGCTACACCTTC
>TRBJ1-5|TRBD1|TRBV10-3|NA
CAISVDRGPGQPQHF
TGTGCCATCAGCGTAGACAGGGGGCCTGGTCAGCCCCAGCATTTT
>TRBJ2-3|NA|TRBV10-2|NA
CASRVASTDTQYF
TGCGCCAGCCGGGTTGCTAGCACAGATACGCAGTATTTT
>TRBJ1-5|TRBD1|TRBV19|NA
CASSKLWVAGQGAWEPQHF
TGTGCCAGTAGTAAACTATGGGTGGCGGGACAGGGGGCCTGGGAGCCCCAGCATTTT
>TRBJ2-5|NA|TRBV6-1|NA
CASRGSGETQYF
TGTGCCAGCAGGGGGAGCGGGGAGACCCAGTACTTC
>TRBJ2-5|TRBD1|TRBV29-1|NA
CSVASGTGGETQYF
TGCAGCGTTGCATCCGGGACAGGGGGGGAGACCCAGTACTTC
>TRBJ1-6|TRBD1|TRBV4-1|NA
CASSPTGQGDSPLHF
TGCGCCAGCAGTCCAACCGGACAGGGGGATTCACCCCTCCACTTT
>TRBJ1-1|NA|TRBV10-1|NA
CASSRTENTEAFF
TGCGCCAGCAGCCGGACAGAGAACACTGAAGCTTTCTTT